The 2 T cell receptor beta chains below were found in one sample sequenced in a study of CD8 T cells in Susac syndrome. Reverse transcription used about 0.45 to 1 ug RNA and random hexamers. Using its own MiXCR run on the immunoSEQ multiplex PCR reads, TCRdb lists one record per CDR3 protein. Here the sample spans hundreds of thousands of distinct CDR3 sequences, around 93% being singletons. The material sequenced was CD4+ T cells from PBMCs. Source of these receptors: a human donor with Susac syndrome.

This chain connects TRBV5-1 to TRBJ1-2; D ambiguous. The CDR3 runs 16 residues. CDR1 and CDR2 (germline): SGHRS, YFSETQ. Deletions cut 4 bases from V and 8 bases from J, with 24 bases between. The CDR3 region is CASSRGPTAALGGYTF. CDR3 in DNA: TGCGCCAGCAGCCGCGGACCTACAGCGGCGCTCGGGGGCTACACCTTC.

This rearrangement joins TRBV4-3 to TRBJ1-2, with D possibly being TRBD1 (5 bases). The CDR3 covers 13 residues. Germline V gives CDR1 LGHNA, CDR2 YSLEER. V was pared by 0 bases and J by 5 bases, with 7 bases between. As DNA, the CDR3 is TGCGCCAGCAGCCAAGATTGGGGGTATGGCTACACCTTC. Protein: CASSQDWGYGYTF.